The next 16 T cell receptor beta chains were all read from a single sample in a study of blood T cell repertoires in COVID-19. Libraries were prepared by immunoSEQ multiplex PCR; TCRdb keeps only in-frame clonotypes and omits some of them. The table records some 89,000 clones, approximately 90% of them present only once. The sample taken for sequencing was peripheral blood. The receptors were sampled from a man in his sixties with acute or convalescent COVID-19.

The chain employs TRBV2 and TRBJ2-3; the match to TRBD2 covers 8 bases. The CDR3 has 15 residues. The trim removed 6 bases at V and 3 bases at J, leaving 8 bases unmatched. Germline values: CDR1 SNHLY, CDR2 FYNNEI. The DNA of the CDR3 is TGTGCCAGCAGGGGGGCTAGCGGGCCGACAGATACGCAGTATTTT. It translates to CASRGASGPTDTQYF.

The CDR3 reads CASMVAGGSNEQFF. For the CDR3, the DNA is TGTGCCAGCATGGTAGCGGGGGGAAGCAATGAGCAGTTCTTC. The chain couples TRBV6-5 to TRBJ2-1, with 10 bases fitting TRBD2. Germline V gives CDR1 MNHEY, CDR2 SVGAGI. The CDR3 consists of 14 residues. J gave up 6 bases and V 7 bases, and 6 bases lay outside the gene matches.

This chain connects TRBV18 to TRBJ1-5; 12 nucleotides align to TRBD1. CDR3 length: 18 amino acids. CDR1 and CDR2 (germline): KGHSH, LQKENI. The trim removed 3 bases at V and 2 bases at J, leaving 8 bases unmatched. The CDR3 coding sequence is TGTGCCAGCTCACCGGGGACAGGGGGCCGGGGGGGCAATCAGCCCCAGCATTTT. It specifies CASSPGTGGRGGNQPQHF.

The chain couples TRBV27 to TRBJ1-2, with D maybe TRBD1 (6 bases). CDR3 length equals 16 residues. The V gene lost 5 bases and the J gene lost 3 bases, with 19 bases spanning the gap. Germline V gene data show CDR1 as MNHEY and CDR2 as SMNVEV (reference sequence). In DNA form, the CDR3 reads TGTGCCAGCAGTAAGATTCAGGGACAAAGAGACTATGGCTACACCTTC. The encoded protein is CASSKIQGQRDYGYTF.

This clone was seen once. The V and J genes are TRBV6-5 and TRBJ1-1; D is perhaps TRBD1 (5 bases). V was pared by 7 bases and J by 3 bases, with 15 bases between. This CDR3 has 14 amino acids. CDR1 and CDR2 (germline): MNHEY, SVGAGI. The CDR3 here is CASNPGDSYTEAFF. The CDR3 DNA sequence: TGTGCCAGCAACCCGGGGGATTCTTACACTGAAGCTTTCTTT.

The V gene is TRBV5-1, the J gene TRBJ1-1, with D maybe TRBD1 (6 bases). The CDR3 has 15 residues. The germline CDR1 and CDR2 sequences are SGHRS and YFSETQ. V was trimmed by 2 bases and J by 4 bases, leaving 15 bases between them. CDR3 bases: TGCGCCAGCAGCTTTGTGACAGGCCCGTCCACTGAAGCTTTCTTT. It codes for CASSFVTGPSTEAFF. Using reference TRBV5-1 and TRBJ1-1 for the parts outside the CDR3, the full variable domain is KAGVTQTPRYLIKTRGQQVTLSCSPISGHRSVSWYQQTPGQGLQFLFEYFSETQRNKGNFPGRFSGRQFSNSRSEMNVSTLELGDSALYLCASSFVTGPSTEAFFGQGTRLTVV.

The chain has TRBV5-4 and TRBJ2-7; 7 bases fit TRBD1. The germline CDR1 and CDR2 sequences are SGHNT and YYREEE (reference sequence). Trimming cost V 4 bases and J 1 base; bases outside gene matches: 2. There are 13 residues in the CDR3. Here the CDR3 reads CASSMGQSYEQYF. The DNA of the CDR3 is TGTGCCAGCAGCATGGGACAGTCCTACGAGCAGTACTTC.

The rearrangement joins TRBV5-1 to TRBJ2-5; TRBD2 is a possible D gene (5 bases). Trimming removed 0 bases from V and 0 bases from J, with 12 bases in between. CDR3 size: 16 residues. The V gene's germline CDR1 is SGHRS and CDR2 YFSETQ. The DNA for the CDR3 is TGCGCCAGCAGCTTGGTTCCGGGGTTAAACCAAGAGACCCAGTACTTC. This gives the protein CASSLVPGLNQETQYF.

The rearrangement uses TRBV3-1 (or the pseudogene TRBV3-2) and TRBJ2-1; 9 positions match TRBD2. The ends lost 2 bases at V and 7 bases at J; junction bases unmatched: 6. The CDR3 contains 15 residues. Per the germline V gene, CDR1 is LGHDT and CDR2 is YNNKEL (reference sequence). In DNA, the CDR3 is TGTGCCAGCAGCCAAACCATAGCGGGGGCAAATGAGCAGTTCTTC. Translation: CASSQTIAGANEQFF.

CDR3 DNA sequence: TGCGCCAGCAGCCACCGGGACTCAGAAGAGACCCAGTACTTC. Its translation is CASSHRDSEETQYF. The J gene is TRBJ2-5, the V gene TRBV5-1; perhaps TRBD2 as D (6 bases). Germline loops: CDR1 SGHRS, CDR2 YFSETQ. Trimming left V 4 bases short and J 3 bases short, with 13 bases between. The CDR3 covers 14 residues.

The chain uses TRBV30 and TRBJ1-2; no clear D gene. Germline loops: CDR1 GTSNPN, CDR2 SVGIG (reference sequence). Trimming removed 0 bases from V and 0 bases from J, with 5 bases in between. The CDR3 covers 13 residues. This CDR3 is CAWSVRSNYGYTF. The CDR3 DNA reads TGTGCCTGGAGTGTCAGATCTAACTATGGCTACACCTTC. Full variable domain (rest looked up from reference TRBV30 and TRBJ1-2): SQTIHQWPATLVQPVGSPLSLECTVEGTSNPNLYWYRQAAGRGLQLLFYSVGIGQISSEVPQNLSASRPQDRQFILSSKKLLLSDSGFYLCAWSVRSNYGYTFGSGTRLTVV.

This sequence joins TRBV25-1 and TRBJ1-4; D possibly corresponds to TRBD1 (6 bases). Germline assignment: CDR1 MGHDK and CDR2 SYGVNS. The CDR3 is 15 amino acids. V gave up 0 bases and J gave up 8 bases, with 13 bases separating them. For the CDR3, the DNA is TGTGCCAGCAGTGAATACGGGACATTTAAAGAAAAACTGTTTTTT. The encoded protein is CASSEYGTFKEKLFF.

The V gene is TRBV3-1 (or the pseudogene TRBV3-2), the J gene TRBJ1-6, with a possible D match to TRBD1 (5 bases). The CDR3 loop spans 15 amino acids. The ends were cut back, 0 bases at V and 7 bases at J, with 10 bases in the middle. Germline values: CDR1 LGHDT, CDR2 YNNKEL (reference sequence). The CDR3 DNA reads TGTGCCAGCAGCCAAGATCAGCCAGGGAATTCACCCCTCCACTTT. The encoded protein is CASSQDQPGNSPLHF.

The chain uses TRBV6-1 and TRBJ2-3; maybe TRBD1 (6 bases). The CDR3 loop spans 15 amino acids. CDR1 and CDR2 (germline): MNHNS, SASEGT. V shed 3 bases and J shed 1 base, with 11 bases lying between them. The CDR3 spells CASSDAGAGTDTQYF. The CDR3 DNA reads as TGTGCCAGCAGTGACGCAGGGGCTGGCACAGATACGCAGTATTTT.

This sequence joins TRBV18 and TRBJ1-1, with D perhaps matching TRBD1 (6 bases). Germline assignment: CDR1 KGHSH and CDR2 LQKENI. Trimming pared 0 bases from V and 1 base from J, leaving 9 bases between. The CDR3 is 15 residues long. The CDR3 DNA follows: TGTGCCAGCTCACCACCGAGGGGGAAGAACACTGAAGCTTTCTTT. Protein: CASSPPRGKNTEAFF.

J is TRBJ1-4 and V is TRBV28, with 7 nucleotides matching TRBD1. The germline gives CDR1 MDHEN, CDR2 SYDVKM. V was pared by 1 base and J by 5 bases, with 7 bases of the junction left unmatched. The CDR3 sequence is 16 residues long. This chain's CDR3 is CASSLLEGALNEKLFF. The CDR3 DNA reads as TGTGCCAGCAGTTTATTGGAGGGGGCCCTCAATGAAAAACTGTTTTTT. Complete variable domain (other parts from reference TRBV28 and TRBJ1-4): DVKVTQSSRYLVKRTGEKVFLECVQDMDHENMFWYRQDPGLGLRLIYFSYDVKMKEKGDIPEGYSVSREKKERFSLILESASTNQTSMYLCASSLLEGALNEKLFFGSGTQLSVL.